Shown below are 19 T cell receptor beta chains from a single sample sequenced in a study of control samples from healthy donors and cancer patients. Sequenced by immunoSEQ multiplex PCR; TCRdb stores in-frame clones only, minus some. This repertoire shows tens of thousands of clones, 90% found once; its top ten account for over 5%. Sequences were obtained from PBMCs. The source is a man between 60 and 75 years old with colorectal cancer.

CDR3 in DNA: TGTGCTAGTGGTTCCCCATTGGGGCCCCAGCATTTT. Residues: CASGSPLGPQHF. V usage is TRBV12-5 and J usage is TRBJ1-5; no definite D call. This CDR3 spans 12 amino acids. Germline-derived CDR1 and CDR2 are LGHNT and FRNRAP. V was pared by 4 bases and J by 9 bases, with 10 bases between. The full variable domain, its missing parts supplied by reference TRBV12-5 and TRBJ1-5, is DARVTQTPRHKVTEMGQEVTMRCQPILGHNTVFWYRQTMMQGLELLAYFRNRAPLDDSGMPKDRFSAEMPDATLATLKIQPSEPRDSAVYFCASGSPLGPQHFGDGTRLSIL.

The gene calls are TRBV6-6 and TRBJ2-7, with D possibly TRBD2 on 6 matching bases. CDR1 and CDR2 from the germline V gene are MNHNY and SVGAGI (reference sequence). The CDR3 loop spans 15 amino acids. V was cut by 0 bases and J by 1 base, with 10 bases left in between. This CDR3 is CASSYSTGESYEQYF. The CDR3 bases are TGTGCCAGCAGTTACTCGACGGGGGAATCCTACGAGCAGTACTTC.

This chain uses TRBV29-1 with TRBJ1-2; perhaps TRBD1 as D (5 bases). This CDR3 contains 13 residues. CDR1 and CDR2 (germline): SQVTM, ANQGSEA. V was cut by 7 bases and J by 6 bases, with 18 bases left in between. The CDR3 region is CSARTRGTDGYTF. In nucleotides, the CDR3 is TGCAGCGCTAGAACGCGGGGGACGGATGGCTACACCTTC.

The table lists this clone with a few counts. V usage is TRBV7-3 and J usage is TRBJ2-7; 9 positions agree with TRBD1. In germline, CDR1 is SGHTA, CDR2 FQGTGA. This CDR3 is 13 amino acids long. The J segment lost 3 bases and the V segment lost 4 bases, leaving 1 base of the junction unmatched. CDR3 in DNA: TGTGCCAGCAGCTCGGACAGGGGCTACGAGCAGTACTTC. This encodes CASSSDRGYEQYF.

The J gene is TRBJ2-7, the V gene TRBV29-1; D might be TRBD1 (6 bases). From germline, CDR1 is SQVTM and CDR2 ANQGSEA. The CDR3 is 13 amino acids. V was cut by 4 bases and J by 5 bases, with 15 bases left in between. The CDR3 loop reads CSVGTGIVDEQYF. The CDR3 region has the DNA TGCAGCGTTGGAACAGGGATCGTCGACGAGCAGTACTTC.

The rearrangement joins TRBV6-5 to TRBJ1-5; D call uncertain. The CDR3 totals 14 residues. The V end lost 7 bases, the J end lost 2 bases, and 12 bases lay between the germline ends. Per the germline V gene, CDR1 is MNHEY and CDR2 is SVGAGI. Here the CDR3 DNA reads TGTGCCAGCACCCCTCACGAGGGCAATCAGCCCCAGCATTTT. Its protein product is CASTPHEGNQPQHF.

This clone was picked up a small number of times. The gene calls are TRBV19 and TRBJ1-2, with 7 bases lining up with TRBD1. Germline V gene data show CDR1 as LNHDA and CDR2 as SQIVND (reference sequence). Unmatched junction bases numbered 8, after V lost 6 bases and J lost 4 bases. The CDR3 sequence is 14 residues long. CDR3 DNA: TGTGCCAGTAGCCCGGACAGGTATCTCTATGGCTACACCTTC. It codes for CASSPDRYLYGYTF. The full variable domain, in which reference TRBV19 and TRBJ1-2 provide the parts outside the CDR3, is DGGITQSPKYLFRKEGQNVTLSCEQNLNHDAMYWYRQDPGQGLRLIYYSQIVNDFQKGDIAEGYSVSREKKESFPLTVTSAQKNPTAFYLCASSPDRYLYGYTFGSGTRLTVV.

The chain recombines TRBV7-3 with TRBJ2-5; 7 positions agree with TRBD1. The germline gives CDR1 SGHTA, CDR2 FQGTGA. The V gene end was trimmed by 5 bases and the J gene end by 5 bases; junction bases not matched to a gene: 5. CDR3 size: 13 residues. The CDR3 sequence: CASSQGQRETQYF. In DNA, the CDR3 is TGTGCCAGCAGCCAGGGACAGAGGGAGACCCAGTACTTC. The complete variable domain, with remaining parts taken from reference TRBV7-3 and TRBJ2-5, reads GAGVSQTPSNKVTEKGKYVELRCDPISGHTALYWYRQSLGQGPEFLIYFQGTGAADDSGLPNDRFFAVRPEGSVSTLKIQRTERGDSAVYLCASSQGQRETQYFGPGTRLLVL.

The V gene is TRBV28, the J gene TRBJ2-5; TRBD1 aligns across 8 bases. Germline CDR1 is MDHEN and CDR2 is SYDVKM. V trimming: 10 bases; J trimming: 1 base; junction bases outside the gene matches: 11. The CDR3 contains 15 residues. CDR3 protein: CATDGRGQAQETQYF. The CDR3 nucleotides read TGTGCCACCGATGGTCGGGGACAGGCCCAAGAGACCCAGTACTTC.

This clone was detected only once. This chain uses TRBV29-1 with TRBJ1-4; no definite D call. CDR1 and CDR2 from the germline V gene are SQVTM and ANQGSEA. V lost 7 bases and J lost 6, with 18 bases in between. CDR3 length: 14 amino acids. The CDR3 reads CSGRVRGRDEKLFF. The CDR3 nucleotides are TGCAGCGGGAGGGTGCGGGGAAGGGATGAAAAACTGTTTTTT.

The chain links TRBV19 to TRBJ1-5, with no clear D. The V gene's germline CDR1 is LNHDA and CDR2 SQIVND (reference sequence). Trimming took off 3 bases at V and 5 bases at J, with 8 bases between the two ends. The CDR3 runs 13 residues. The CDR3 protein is CASSIRTYQPQHF. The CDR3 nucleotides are TGTGCCAGTAGTATTCGTACGTATCAGCCCCAGCATTTT.

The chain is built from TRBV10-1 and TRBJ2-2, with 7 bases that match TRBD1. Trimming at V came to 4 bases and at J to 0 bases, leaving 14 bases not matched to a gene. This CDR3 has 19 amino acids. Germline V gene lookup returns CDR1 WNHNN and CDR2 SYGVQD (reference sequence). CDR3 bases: TGCGCCAGCAGTGCCCGGGACAGAGCCCTTATCGCGAACACCGGGGAGCTGTTTTTT. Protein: CASSARDRALIANTGELFF.

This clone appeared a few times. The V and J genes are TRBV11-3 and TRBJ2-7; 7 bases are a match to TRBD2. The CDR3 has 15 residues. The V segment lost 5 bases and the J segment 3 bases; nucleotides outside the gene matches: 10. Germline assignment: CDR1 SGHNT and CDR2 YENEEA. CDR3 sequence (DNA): TGTGCCAGCAGCCGGGGGGTGCAAGATCGCTACGAGCAGTACTTC. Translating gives CASSRGVQDRYEQYF.

The DNA for the CDR3 is TGTGCCAGCAACCAACACGGGGGGTTGAGCACCGGGGAGCTGTTTTTT. It translates to CASNQHGGLSTGELFF. The J gene is TRBJ2-2, the V gene TRBV6-6; 7 positions match TRBD2. CDR1 is MNHNY and CDR2 is SVGAGI in the germline V gene (reference sequence). The CDR3 has 16 residues. The V gene end was trimmed by 7 bases and the J gene end by 4 bases; junction bases not matched to a gene: 12.

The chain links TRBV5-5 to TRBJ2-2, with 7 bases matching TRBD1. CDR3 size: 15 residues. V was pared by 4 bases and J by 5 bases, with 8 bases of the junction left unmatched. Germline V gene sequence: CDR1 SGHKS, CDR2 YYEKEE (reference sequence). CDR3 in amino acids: CASSGQGVLTGELFF. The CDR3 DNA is TGTGCCAGCAGCGGGCAGGGGGTTCTGACCGGGGAGCTGTTTTTT.

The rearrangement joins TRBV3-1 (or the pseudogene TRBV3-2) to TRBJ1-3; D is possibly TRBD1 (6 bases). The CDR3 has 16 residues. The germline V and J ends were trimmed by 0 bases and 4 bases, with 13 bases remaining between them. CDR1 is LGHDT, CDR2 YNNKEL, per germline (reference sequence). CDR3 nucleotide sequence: TGTGCCAGCAGCCAAGATCACAGGGCGGGCGGAAACACCATATATTTT. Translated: CASSQDHRAGGNTIYF.

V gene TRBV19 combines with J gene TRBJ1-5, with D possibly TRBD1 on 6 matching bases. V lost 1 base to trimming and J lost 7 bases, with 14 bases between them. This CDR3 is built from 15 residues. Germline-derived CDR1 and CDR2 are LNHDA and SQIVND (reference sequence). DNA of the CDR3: TGTGCCAGTAGTATAGGTAGGGCAGGGGAACAGCCCCAGCATTTT. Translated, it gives CASSIGRAGEQPQHF.

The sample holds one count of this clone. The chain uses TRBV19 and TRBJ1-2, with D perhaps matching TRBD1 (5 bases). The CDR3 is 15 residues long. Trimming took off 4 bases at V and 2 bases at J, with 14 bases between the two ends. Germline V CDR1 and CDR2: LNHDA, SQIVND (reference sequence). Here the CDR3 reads CASSTPGRLNYGYTF. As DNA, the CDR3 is TGTGCCAGTAGTACCCCGGGACGCCTAAACTATGGCTACACCTTC.

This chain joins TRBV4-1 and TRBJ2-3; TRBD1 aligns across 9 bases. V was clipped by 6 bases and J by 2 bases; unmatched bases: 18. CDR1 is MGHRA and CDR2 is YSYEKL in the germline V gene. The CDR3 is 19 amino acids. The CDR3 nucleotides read TGCGCCAGCAGTCAGCGAACCTTACCGGGACAGGGATTCACAGATACGCAGTATTTT. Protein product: CASSQRTLPGQGFTDTQYF.